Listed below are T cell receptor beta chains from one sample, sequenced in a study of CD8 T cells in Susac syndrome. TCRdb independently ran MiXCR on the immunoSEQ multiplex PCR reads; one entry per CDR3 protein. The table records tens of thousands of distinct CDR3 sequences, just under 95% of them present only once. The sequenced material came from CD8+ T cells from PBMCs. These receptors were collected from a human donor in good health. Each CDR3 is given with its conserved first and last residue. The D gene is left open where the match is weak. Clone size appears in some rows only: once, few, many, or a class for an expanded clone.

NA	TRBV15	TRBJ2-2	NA	TGTGCCACCAGCAGAGATCGGGCAGCCTTAAACACCGGGGAGCTGTTTTTT	CATSRDRAALNTGELFF
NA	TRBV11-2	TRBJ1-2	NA	TGTGCCAGCAGCTTAGTTGGGCGATGGAACTATGGCTACACCTTC	CASSLVGRWNYGYTF
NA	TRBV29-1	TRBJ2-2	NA	TGCAGCGTACCTAAAGGCACCGGGGAGCTGTTTTTT	CSVPKGTGELFF
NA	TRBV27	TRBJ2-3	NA	TGTGCCAGCAGTGTTTCGCGGGACACAGATACGCAGTATTTT	CASSVSRDTDTQYF
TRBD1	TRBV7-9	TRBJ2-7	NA	TGTGCCAGCAGCTTTGGGGGACAGGCCCTCTACGAGCAGTACTTC	CASSFGGQALYEQYF
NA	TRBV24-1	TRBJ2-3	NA	TGTGCCACCAGTGGGCCCGGGGACACAGATACGCAGTATTTT	CATSGPGDTDTQYF
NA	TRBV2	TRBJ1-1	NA	TGTGCCAGCATAGTCACTGAAGCTTTCTTT	CASIVTEAFF
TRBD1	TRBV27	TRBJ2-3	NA	TGTGCCAGCCAGGGGGCGGGGAACCCAGATACGCAGTATTTT	CASQGAGNPDTQYF
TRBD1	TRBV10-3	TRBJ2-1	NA	TGTGCCATCAGTGAGCTCGGGGGACAGGGCGGGCGTGAGCAGTTCTTC	CAISELGGQGGREQFF
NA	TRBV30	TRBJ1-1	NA	TGTGCCTGGGGACCCCGGGACGAAGCTTTCTTT	CAWGPRDEAFF
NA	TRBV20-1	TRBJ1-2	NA	TGCAGTGCTAGACAGTTAGGTTATGGCTACACCTTC	CSARQLGYGYTF
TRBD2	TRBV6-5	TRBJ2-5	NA	TGTGCCAGCAGTTACTCGAGACTAGCGGGGGGATTCTACCAAGAGACCCAGTACTTC	CASSYSRLAGGFYQETQYF
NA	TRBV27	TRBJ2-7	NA	TGTGCCAGCAGCCACCGCCCCGGACAGACCCACGAGCAGTACTTC	CASSHRPGQTHEQYF
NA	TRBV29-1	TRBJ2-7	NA	TGCAGCGTATATCCCTGGGGAGAGACCTACGAGCAGTACTTC	CSVYPWGETYEQYF
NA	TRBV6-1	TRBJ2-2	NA	TGTGCCGGTCGAACCGGACAAATGAACACCGGGGAGCTGTTTTTT	CAGRTGQMNTGELFF
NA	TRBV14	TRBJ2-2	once	TGTGCCAGCAGCCAACAACACAACACCGGGGAGCTGTTTTTT	CASSQQHNTGELFF